The 20 T cell receptor beta chains listed next were all sequenced from one sample in a study of cytomegalovirus exposure and HLA in healthy donors. PCR employed 60 Vbeta and 13 Jbeta primers. Repertoires were generated with immunoSEQ multiplex PCR, while TCRdb's copy carries only in-frame clones and drops some. The sample lists under 130,000 clones, roughly 71% occurring once. Sequencing was performed on PBMCs. The origin of the receptors is a middle-aged man in good health and CMV-seropositive.

CDR3 region: CASSFGQGGGKLFF. CDR3 DNA: TGTGCCAGCAGCTTTGGACAGGGGGGAGGAAAACTGTTTTTT. The chain links TRBV11-2 to TRBJ1-4; 10 nucleotides line up with TRBD1. Germline V gene sequence: CDR1 SGHAT, CDR2 FQNNGV. This CDR3 region has 14 residues. V shed 3 bases and J 10 bases; nucleotides not matched to a gene: 5.

The chain uses TRBV7-9 and TRBJ1-2, with TRBD1 identical over 8 bases. CDR3 length: 15 amino acids. J lost 6 bases, V lost 5 bases, and 11 bases had no gene match. Germline V gene sequence: CDR1 SEHNR, CDR2 FQNEAQ (reference sequence). The CDR3 is CASSQTTGEGDGYTF. The DNA for the CDR3 is TGTGCCAGCAGCCAAACGACAGGGGAAGGGGATGGCTACACCTTC.

There are a few counts of this clone. The rearrangement joins TRBV7-9 to TRBJ1-1, with 7 bases matching TRBD1. CDR3 length: 14 amino acids. Germline V gene data show CDR1 as SEHNR and CDR2 as FQNEAQ (reference sequence). With V trimmed by 6 bases and J by 10 bases, 14 bases remained unmatched. The CDR3 DNA sequence: TGTGCCAGCAGGCCCCGAACAGGGGCTATGAGAGCTTTCTTT. Protein product: CASRPRTGAMRAFF. Combining the CDR3 with reference TRBV7-9 and TRBJ1-1 gives the whole variable domain DTGVSQNPRHKITKRGQNVTFRCDPISEHNRLYWYRQTLGQGPEFLTYFQNEAQLEKSRLLSDRFSAERPKGSFSTLEIQRTEQGDSAMYLCASRPRTGAMRAFFGQGTRLTVV.

This chain links TRBV2 with TRBJ2-5; D perhaps matches TRBD2 (7 bases). Germline values: CDR1 SNHLY, CDR2 FYNNEI. V shed 5 bases and J shed 5 bases, with 12 bases lying between them. There are 13 residues in the CDR3. The CDR3 sequence: CASSHSGGETQYF. The CDR3 DNA is TGTGCCAGCAGTCACTCGGGGGGCGAGACCCAGTACTTC. The full variable domain, completed using reference TRBV2 and TRBJ2-5, is EPEVTQTPSHQVTQMGQEVILRCVPISNHLYFYWYRQILGQKVEFLVSFYNNEISEKSEIFDDQFSVERPDGSNFTLKIRSTKLEDSAMYFCASSHSGGETQYFGPGTRLLVL.

The rearrangement uses TRBV7-8 and TRBJ1-1; weak D call: TRBD1 (6 bases). CDR1 and CDR2 from the germline V gene are SGHVS and FQNEAQ. This CDR3 is built from 12 residues. V lost 7 bases and J 5 bases, leaving 11 bases between the germline ends. The CDR3 reads CASMGGGTEAFF. As DNA, the CDR3 is TGTGCCAGCATGGGAGGGGGTACTGAAGCTTTCTTT.

The count of this clone is one. The rearrangement links TRBV27 to TRBJ1-2; D unclear. The germline CDR1 and CDR2 sequences are MNHEY and SMNVEV (reference sequence). With 3 bases removed from V and 3 bases from J, the gap between germline ends came to 8 bases. This CDR3 has 13 residues. CDR3 in amino acids: CASSLSGYYGYTF. The CDR3 DNA sequence: TGTGCCAGCAGTTTGTCGGGATACTATGGCTACACCTTC.

This chain joins TRBV12-5 and TRBJ1-1; D gene ambiguous. The V gene's germline CDR1 is LGHNT and CDR2 FRNRAP. CDR3 length: 13 residues. V dropped 3 bases and J dropped 0 bases, with 5 bases sitting between them. DNA of the CDR3: TGTGCTAGTGGTTTACGGGTGAACACTGAAGCTTTCTTT. This encodes CASGLRVNTEAFF.

The genes are TRBV4-1 and TRBJ1-3, with a weak D call TRBD1 (5 bases). The V and J ends lost 1 base and 0 bases respectively, with 10 bases between them. The CDR3 loop spans 16 amino acids. The germline V gene has CDR1 MGHRA and CDR2 YSYEKL. Written as DNA, the CDR3 is TGCGCCAGCAGCCAAGCAGAACAGGTCTCTGGAAACACCATATATTTT. Translating gives CASSQAEQVSGNTIYF.

This sequence joins TRBV27 and TRBJ1-1; 9 nucleotides match TRBD1. CDR1 and CDR2 (germline): MNHEY, SMNVEV (reference sequence). This CDR3 comprises 16 residues. The J segment lost 3 bases and the V segment lost 5 bases, leaving 10 bases of the junction unmatched. Written as DNA, the CDR3 is TGTGCCAGCAGTCCACGACAGGGGGTTAGGGACACTGAAGCTTTCTTT. This sequence encodes CASSPRQGVRDTEAFF.

The sample holds one count of this clone. The rearrangement links TRBV6-6 to TRBJ2-1; 8 bases are a match to TRBD1. V shed 5 bases and J 6 bases; nucleotides not matched to a gene: 3. The CDR3 has 13 residues. The germline V gene has CDR1 MNHNY and CDR2 SVGAGI (reference sequence). CDR3 DNA sequence: TGTGCCAGCAGTCCGACAGGGGTCAATGAGCAGTTCTTC. Its translation is CASSPTGVNEQFF.

The chain is built from TRBV5-6 and TRBJ1-2; 11 nucleotides agree with TRBD1. V shed 4 bases and J 4 bases; nucleotides not matched to a gene: 3. CDR3 size: 14 residues. Germline assignment: CDR1 SGHDT and CDR2 YYEEEE. CDR3 loop: CASSRDRGIYGYTF. In DNA form, the CDR3 reads TGTGCCAGCAGCCGGGACAGGGGGATCTATGGCTACACCTTC.

The chain recombines TRBV9 with TRBJ2-3, with D uncertain. V shed 0 bases and J shed 1 base, with 18 bases lying between them. The CDR3 runs to 18 residues. In germline, CDR1 is SGDLS, CDR2 YYNGEE. CDR3 bases: TGTGCCAGCAGCGTAGGCCCCTCACTATATCAGCGCACAGATACGCAGTATTTT. It codes for CASSVGPSLYQRTDTQYF.

This clone came up a few times. This rearrangement joins TRBV27 to TRBJ1-5; no clear D gene. Deletions cut 7 bases from V and 3 bases from J, with 10 bases between. Germline loops: CDR1 MNHEY, CDR2 SMNVEV (reference sequence). This CDR3 comprises 13 residues. The CDR3 region is CASKGGINQPQHF. CDR3 DNA: TGTGCCAGCAAGGGCGGGATCAATCAGCCCCAGCATTTT.

The chain links TRBV5-5 to TRBJ2-7; 8 bases align to TRBD1. This CDR3 contains 14 residues. V shed 0 bases, J shed 3 bases, and the junction held 2 bases outside the gene matches. CDR1 and CDR2 (germline): SGHKS, YYEKEE (reference sequence). DNA for the CDR3: TGTGCCAGCAGCTTGGGGGACAGGATCTACGAGCAGTACTTC. As protein: CASSLGDRIYEQYF.

This clone occurred a few times. This rearrangement joins TRBV30 to TRBJ2-3; the D gene is possibly TRBD1 (6 bases). The CDR3 contains 15 residues. Germline V gene sequence: CDR1 GTSNPN, CDR2 SVGIG (reference sequence). V lost 5 bases and J 2 bases, leaving 17 bases between the germline ends. CDR3 DNA sequence: TGTGCCTGGGACACCGTAGGGGGATCCACAGATACGCAGTATTTT. As protein: CAWDTVGGSTDTQYF.

The V gene is TRBV5-4, the J gene TRBJ2-7; 11 nucleotides agree with TRBD1. There are 15 residues in the CDR3. CDR1 and CDR2 (germline): SGHNT, YYREEE (reference sequence). V was pared by 4 bases and J by 4 bases, with 7 bases of the junction left unmatched. For the CDR3, the DNA is TGTGCCAGCAGCGGCCGGGACAGGGGGTGGTACGAGCAGTACTTC. It specifies CASSGRDRGWYEQYF.

Note on this clone: Sequence at one end of the junction differs from germline and may be a read error. The CDR3 DNA is TGTGCCGGCAGTGAGTTCGTAGGGGGAGAGACCCAGTACTTC. It specifies CAGSEFVGGETQYF. The chain links TRBV6-1 to TRBJ2-5; D is possibly TRBD1 (6 bases). The CDR3 runs 14 residues. Germline V gene data show CDR1 as MNHNS and CDR2 as SASEGT.

The V call is TRBV5-1, the J call TRBJ1-1, with D possibly being TRBD1 (6 bases). This CDR3 region has 15 residues. Germline V gene data show CDR1 as SGHRS and CDR2 as YFSETQ. Trimming took off 7 bases at V and 8 bases at J, with 24 bases between the two ends. The CDR3 sequence: CASSIAPRGDAEAFF. The CDR3 DNA is TGCGCCAGCTCAATTGCCCCCAGGGGAGATGCAGAAGCTTTCTTT.

The rearrangement joins TRBV10-2 to TRBJ1-2; 8 positions agree with TRBD1. This CDR3 contains 12 residues. V dropped 3 bases and J dropped 6; count of bases not matched to a gene: 0. Germline V gives CDR1 WSHSY, CDR2 SAAADI. The CDR3, as DNA: TGCGCCAGCAGTGACAGGGGGCATGGCTACACCTTC. Amino acids: CASSDRGHGYTF.

By share, this clone ranks as medium-sized. The rearrangement uses TRBV6-4 and TRBJ2-6; the D gene is possibly TRBD1 (5 bases). Germline V gene lookup returns CDR1 MRHNA and CDR2 SNTAGT. V was cut by 0 bases and J by 1 base, with 7 bases left in between. The CDR3 loop spans 16 amino acids. Here the CDR3 reads CASSDSGVSGANVLTF. The CDR3 DNA is TGTGCCAGCAGTGACTCAGGGGTATCTGGGGCCAACGTCCTGACTTTC.